This TCR beta chain was recovered during a study of shared clonotypes between healthy human individuals. For the study at large: For every donor, three CD4 naive, three CD4 memory, two CD8 naive and one CD8 memory plates were used.

Regarding this clone: Its specificity is unknown. The same CDR3 is also encoded by other DNA sequences in this sample.

CDR1 is MNHNS, CDR2 SASEGT, per germline. The CDR3 loop spans 14 amino acids. Trimming removed 2 bases from V and 0 bases from J, with 8 bases in between. Points from the study as a whole: Depth of sequencing was expected to influence donor clonotype sharing.

Repertoires were generated with immunoSEQ multiplex PCR, while TCRdb's copy carries only in-frame clones and drops some. The sample shows approximately 2.5 million clones, 80% to 95% of them seen only once. The TCR originated in a man younger than 35 in good health. Some clones in this sample may be carry-over from other donors' samples. The J gene is TRBJ2-7, the V gene TRBV6-1; weak D call: TRBD1 (7 bases). Input material: naive CD4+ T cells from PBMCs. Subset specified: CD45RA+ positively selected. The CDR3 DNA is TGTGCCAGCAGTGAACAGGGGGGCTCCTACGAGCAGTACTTC. Translation gives CASSEQGGSYEQYF.